A selection of T cell receptor beta chains follows, all from one sample in a study of T-cell reconstitution after alpha-beta-depleted transplantation in children. TCRdb ran MiXCR on the PCR reads and lists one entry per CDR3 protein. The sample holds around 680,000 distinct CDR3 sequences; around a sixth are singletons and the top ten take 0.8% to 1.1%. Sequenced here: PBMCs from the stem cell graft donor, sampled from the stem cell graft. Source of these receptors: a human donor who donated a stem cell graft to a child with acute myeloid leukemia. Both conserved end residues are part of each CDR3. Each record gives: D gene, clone size, V gene, J gene, CDR3 protein, CDR3 DNA. The D gene is left open where the match is weak. The size field is filled for only some rows; it gives once, few, many or a size class.

>.|few|TRBV12-3/TRBV12-4|TRBJ1-1
CASSLAGARRTEAFF
TGTGCCAGCAGTTTAGCAGGGGCCCGCAGGACTGAAGCTTTCTTT
>TRBD1|.|TRBV28|TRBJ2-5
CASSLGQLETQYF
TGTGCCAGCAGTTTGGGACAGTTAGAGACCCAGTACTTC
>.|few|TRBV5-1|TRBJ1-2
CASSPSGSYGYTF
TGCGCCAGCAGCCCGAGTGGGTCGTATGGCTACACCTTC
>.|many|TRBV20-1|TRBJ1-1
CSARDQAGLNTEAFF
TGCAGTGCTAGAGATCAGGCAGGTCTGAACACTGAAGCTTTCTTT
>.|many|TRBV7-2|TRBJ2-1
CASSLSSPRRFF
TGTGCCAGCAGCTTAAGTAGCCCCAGGCGGTTCTTC
>.|many|TRBV12-3/TRBV12-4|TRBJ2-2
CASSRDGTGELFF
TGTGCCAGCAGTCGTGACGGGACCGGGGAGCTGTTTTTT
>TRBD2|.|TRBV5-1|TRBJ2-3
CASSWSGGWRTDTQYF
TGCGCCAGCAGCTGGAGCGGGGGATGGCGGACAGATACGCAGTATTTT
>.|few|TRBV27|TRBJ2-7
CASDSAVDAQDEQYF
TGTGCCAGCGATTCCGCGGTCGACGCTCAGGACGAGCAGTACTTC
>TRBD2|few|TRBV11-2|TRBJ2-1
CASSPLTSGGTSYNEQFF
TGTGCCAGCAGCCCCCTAACTAGCGGGGGGACCTCCTACAATGAGCAGTTCTTC
>TRBD1|.|TRBV19|TRBJ2-2
CASSIARDRAAGELFF
TGTGCCAGTAGTATAGCCCGGGACAGGGCAGCGGGGGAGCTGTTTTTT
>TRBD2|few|TRBV6-2/TRBV6-3|TRBJ2-1
CASSYGRGGSKHNEQFF
TGTGCCAGCAGTTATGGACGGGGGGGCTCGAAACACAATGAGCAGTTCTTC
>.|many|TRBV20-1|TRBJ1-5
CSARGKGRRLVNQPQHF
TGCAGTGCTAGAGGAAAGGGGAGACGGCTGGTCAATCAGCCCCAGCATTTT
>.|once|TRBV12-3/TRBV12-4|TRBJ2-3
CASSFARQLGSSSTDTQYF
TGTGCCAGCAGTTTTGCCCGCCAACTAGGGAGCTCTAGCACAGATACGCAGTATTTT
>TRBD1|.|TRBV4-3|TRBJ2-5
CASSQGDRGIQETQYF
TGCGCCAGCAGCCAGGGGGACAGGGGGATCCAAGAGACCCAGTACTTC
>TRBD2|.|TRBV7-3|TRBJ2-5
CASSLNQRTSGGPQETQYF
TGTGCCAGCAGCTTAAACCAAAGGACTAGCGGGGGGCCACAGGAGACCCAGTACTTC
>.|many|TRBV6-5|TRBJ1-1
CASSYAGQGIRTEAFF
TGTGCCAGCAGTTACGCCGGGCAGGGCATCCGCACTGAAGCTTTCTTT
>.|many|TRBV7-2|TRBJ2-7
CASSFPQGRNYEQYF
TGTGCCAGCAGCTTCCCGCAGGGGAGGAACTACGAGCAGTACTTC
>.|few|TRBV4-3|TRBJ1-1
CASSQDTTPTTENTEAFF
TGCGCCAGCAGCCAAGATACCACCCCCACGACAGAGAACACTGAAGCTTTCTTT
>.|many|TRBV5-1|TRBJ2-4
CASSLAGELAKNIQYF
TGCGCCAGCAGCTTGGCGGGGGAGCTAGCCAAAAACATTCAGTACTTC
>.|few|TRBV4-3|TRBJ2-7
CASSPDRTGVISLEQYF
TGCGCCAGCAGCCCAGACAGGACGGGGGTTATATCTCTCGAGCAGTACTTC
>.|.|TRBV4-3|TRBJ2-7
CASSQGFGSYEQYF
TGCGCCAGCAGCCAGGGGTTTGGCTCCTACGAGCAGTACTTC
>TRBD1|few|TRBV27|TRBJ2-2
CASSLESDRVITGELFF
TGTGCCAGCAGTTTAGAGTCGGACAGGGTAATCACCGGGGAGCTGTTTTTT
>.|few|TRBV20-1|TRBJ1-1
CSARDVGNTEAFF
TGCAGTGCTCGGGACGTTGGGAACACTGAAGCTTTCTTT
>.|.|TRBV7-2|TRBJ2-3
CASSLGVQGTDTQYF
TGTGCCAGCAGCTTAGGGGTGCAGGGCACAGATACGCAGTATTTT
>.|many|TRBV7-2|TRBJ1-5
CASQSSGYSNQPQHF
TGTGCCAGCCAATCCAGTGGATATAGCAATCAGCCCCAGCATTTT
>TRBD1|.|TRBV12-3/TRBV12-4|TRBJ2-3
CASSAGGVADTQYF
TGTGCCAGCAGTGCAGGGGGTGTCGCGGATACGCAGTATTTT
>TRBD1|few|TRBV20-1|TRBJ1-3
CSAWTGLSGNTIYF
TGCAGTGCTTGGACAGGCCTCTCTGGAAACACCATATATTTT
>.|many|TRBV29-1|TRBJ2-5
CSRVSPGPQETQYF
TGCAGCCGCGTCTCACCGGGACCCCAAGAGACCCAGTACTTC
>.|.|TRBV24-1|TRBJ2-5
CATSDTQYFGTQYF
TGTGCCACCAGTGACACTCAATATTTCGGGACCCAGTACTTC
>TRBD2|many|TRBV20-1|TRBJ2-1
CSARDRGGHNEQFF
TGCAGTGCTAGAGATCGGGGGGGTCACAATGAGCAGTTCTTC
>TRBD1|few|TRBV5-1|TRBJ2-5
CASSKGTGSQETQYF
TGCGCCAGCAGCAAGGGGACAGGGTCACAAGAGACCCAGTACTTC
>.|many|TRBV6-5|TRBJ1-2
CASSYSDSYYGYTF
TGTGCCAGCAGTTATAGTGACAGCTACTATGGCTACACCTTC
>.|.|TRBV30|TRBJ2-3
CAWSVRREDTQYF
TGTGCCTGGAGTGTGAGGAGAGAAGATACGCAGTATTTT
>.|many|TRBV7-2|TRBJ1-4
CASSLGGYTRNEKLFF
TGTGCCAGCAGCTTAGGGGGGTATACACGGAATGAAAAACTGTTTTTT
>.|few|TRBV25-1|TRBJ1-5
CASISCGQPQHF
TGTGCCAGCATCTCCTGTGGGCAGCCCCAGCATTTT
>.|many|TRBV6-1|TRBJ2-3
CASRERTSSTDTQYF
TGTGCCAGCAGGGAACGGACTTCTAGCACAGATACGCAGTATTTT
>TRBD1|many|TRBV20-1|TRBJ2-7
CSANRGTEEAYEQYF
TGCAGTGCTAACCGAGGGACAGAAGAAGCCTACGAGCAGTACTTC
>.|many|TRBV28|TRBJ1-6
CASSLVRLGSPLHF
TGTGCCAGCAGTTTAGTCAGACTAGGGTCACCCCTCCACTTT
>.|few|TRBV12-3/TRBV12-4|TRBJ1-6
CASSLGLAAYNSPLHF
TGTGCCAGCAGTTTAGGGTTGGCAGCATATAATTCACCCCTCCACTTT
>.|many|TRBV5-6|TRBJ2-5
CASSHAGETQYF
TGTGCCAGCAGCCATGCGGGGGAGACCCAGTACTTC
>TRBD2|.|TRBV11-2|TRBJ2-1
CASSLGGAGNGHEQFF
TGTGCCAGCAGCTTAGGCGGAGCGGGGAATGGACATGAGCAGTTCTTC
>.|.|TRBV3-1|TRBJ2-4
CASSQVAPNIQYF
TGTGCCAGCAGCCAAGTTGCACCTAACATTCAGTACTTC
>.|.|TRBV5-1|TRBJ2-5
CASSLDRGGKTQYF
TGCGCCAGCAGCTTGGACAGGGGAGGAAAGACCCAGTACTTC
>TRBD1|.|TRBV7-2|TRBJ1-6
CASSSGGVGPSNSPLHF
TGTGCCAGCAGCTCAGGGGGCGTGGGTCCTAGTAATTCACCCCTCCACTTT
>.|.|TRBV7-9|TRBJ2-3
CASSSMGTDTQYF
TGTGCCAGCAGCTCAATGGGCACAGATACGCAGTATTTT
>.|many|TRBV5-6|TRBJ1-2
CASSTGLNYKTNYGYTF
TGTGCCAGCAGCACAGGACTCAATTATAAGACTAACTATGGCTACACCTTC
>.|many|TRBV7-2|TRBJ2-2
CASRHRVAGELFF
TGTGCCAGCAGGCACAGGGTGGCCGGGGAGCTGTTTTTT
>.|.|TRBV10-3|TRBJ2-7
CAIRDSETYEQYF
TGTGCCATCAGGGACAGCGAGACCTACGAGCAGTACTTC
>.|.|TRBV27|TRBJ2-7
CASSFAGREQYF
TGTGCCAGCAGTTTTGCAGGGCGCGAGCAGTACTTC
>.|many|TRBV30|TRBJ2-5
CAWSVKRETQYF
TGTGCCTGGAGTGTAAAAAGGGAGACCCAGTACTTC
>.|many|TRBV5-5|TRBJ1-5
CASSLRDGSNQPQHF
TGTGCCAGCAGCTTAAGGGACGGTAGCAATCAGCCCCAGCATTTT
>.|.|TRBV29-1|TRBJ2-2
CSVETEYTGELFF
TGCAGCGTTGAAACAGAGTACACCGGGGAGCTGTTTTTT
>TRBD2|few|TRBV27|TRBJ2-5
CASSLTGTSSFAQYF
TGTGCCAGCAGTTTAACCGGGACTAGCAGTTTCGCCCAGTACTTC
>TRBD1|.|TRBV10-3|TRBJ2-3
CAISEAAGGATDTQYF
TGTGCCATCTCGGAGGCGGCAGGGGGAGCAACAGATACGCAGTATTTT
>.|many|TRBV29-1|TRBJ1-1
CSVEPGRGDTEAFF
TGCAGCGTTGAACCCGGGAGAGGGGACACTGAAGCTTTCTTT
>TRBD2|few|TRBV5-1|TRBJ2-1
CASTGTRAYNEQFF
TGCGCCAGCACCGGGACTAGAGCCTACAATGAGCAGTTCTTC
>.|many|TRBV20-1|TRBJ2-5
CSAVAWAQETQYF
TGCAGTGCTGTAGCCTGGGCTCAAGAGACCCAGTACTTC
>.|.|TRBV7-2|TRBJ1-1
CASSLGAVGTTEAFF
TGTGCCAGCAGCTTAGGGGCAGTCGGGACCACTGAAGCTTTCTTT